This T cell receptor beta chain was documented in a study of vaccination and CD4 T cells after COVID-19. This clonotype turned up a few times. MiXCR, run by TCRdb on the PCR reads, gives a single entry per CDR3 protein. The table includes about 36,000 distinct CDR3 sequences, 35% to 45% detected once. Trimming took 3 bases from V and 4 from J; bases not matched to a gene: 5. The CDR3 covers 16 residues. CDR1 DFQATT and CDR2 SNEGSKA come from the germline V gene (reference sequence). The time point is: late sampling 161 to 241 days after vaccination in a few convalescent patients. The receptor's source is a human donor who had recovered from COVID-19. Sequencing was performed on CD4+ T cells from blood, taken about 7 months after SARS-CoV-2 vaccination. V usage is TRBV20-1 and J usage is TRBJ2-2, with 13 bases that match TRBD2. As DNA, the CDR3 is TGCAGTGCTAGTAAGGGACTAGCGGGAAGCACCGGGGAGCTGTTTTTT. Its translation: CSASKGLAGSTGELFF.